The 11 T cell receptor beta chains in this list originate from one sample, sequenced in a study of T cells in Graves' hyperthyroidism and ophthalmopathy. RNA transcripts provided the source from which TCR beta CDR3 regions were amplified. The TCR CDR3 was amplified in a first-round RT-PCR using the HTBI primer set. Via MiXCR, TCRdb re-called the multiplex PCR reads, giving one row per CDR3 protein. The sample has some 510,000 distinct CDR3 sequences; about half are singletons. What was sequenced was peripheral blood or thyroid tissue (not recorded which). The receptors were gathered from a woman between 18 and 29 years old with Graves' hyperthyroidism.

The rearrangement joins TRBV7-9 to TRBJ2-7; TRBD1 matches 7 bases. The CDR3 covers 15 residues. CDR1 is SEHNR and CDR2 is FQNEAQ in the germline V gene (reference sequence). The V segment lost 6 bases and the J segment 0 bases; nucleotides outside the gene matches: 8. The CDR3, as DNA: TGTGCCAGCAGTCCCGGGACAGCGAGCTCCTACGAGCAGTACTTC. This gives the protein CASSPGTASSYEQYF.

The J gene is TRBJ2-7, the V gene TRBV12-3 or TRBV12-4; tentatively, D is TRBD1 (5 bases). The CDR3 loop spans 15 amino acids. The V and J ends lost 3 bases and 0 bases respectively, with 12 bases between them. The CDR3 reads CASSFAGHSSYEQYF. CDR3 sequence (DNA): TGTGCCAGCAGTTTCGCAGGACACTCCTCCTACGAGCAGTACTTC.

This clonotype was found many times. The V call is TRBV7-9, the J call TRBJ2-7, with D perhaps being TRBD1 or TRBD2 (6 bases each). V shed 4 bases and J shed 7 bases, with 11 bases lying between them. In germline, CDR1 is SEHNR, CDR2 FQNEAQ (reference sequence). The CDR3 has 12 residues. The CDR3 sequence: CASSSGAGEQYF. CDR3 sequence (DNA): TGTGCCAGCAGCTCGGGGGCGGGAGAGCAGTACTTC.

This CDR3 reads CASSTGTATDEQYF. DNA for the CDR3: TGTGCCAGCAGCACCGGGACAGCAACGGACGAGCAGTACTTC. The chain has TRBV7-2 and TRBJ2-7; 7 nucleotides match TRBD1. In germline, CDR1 is SGHTA, CDR2 FQGNSA. V trimming: 5 bases; J trimming: 5 bases; junction bases outside the gene matches: 9. The CDR3 loop spans 14 amino acids.

The rearrangement links TRBV6-1 to TRBJ2-2; TRBD1 might be the D (5 bases). The CDR3 consists of 13 residues. The V gene's germline CDR1 is MNHNS and CDR2 SASEGT. Trimming removed 8 bases from V and 7 bases from J, with 14 bases in between. DNA of the CDR3: TGTGCCAGCCAGCAGGACAAGGGCGGGGAGCTGTTTTTT. It translates to CASQQDKGGELFF.

The J gene is TRBJ1-4, the V gene TRBV14; 7 bases map to TRBD1. J was trimmed by 7 bases and V by 4 bases; bases with no gene match: 9. CDR3 length: 15 residues. Per the germline V gene, CDR1 is SGHDN and CDR2 is FVKESK. The CDR3 spells CASSPLTGWGEKLFF. The CDR3 DNA sequence: TGTGCCAGCAGCCCCCTGACAGGGTGGGGTGAAAAACTGTTTTTT.

The chain joins TRBV5-1 to TRBJ1-2; perhaps TRBD1 as D (5 bases). CDR1 and CDR2 (germline): SGHRS, YFSETQ. The CDR3 is made up of 15 amino acids. V was clipped by 0 bases and J by 6 bases, with 15 bases between them. The CDR3 DNA reads TGCGCCAGCAGCTTGGAACCCGGGACGATCAATGGCTACACCTTC. Encoded protein: CASSLEPGTINGYTF.

This clonotype was detected only a few times. The chain uses TRBV15 and TRBJ1-4, with D hard to call. Deletions cut 0 bases from V and 10 bases from J, with 12 bases between. In germline, CDR1 is LNHNV, CDR2 YYDKDF (reference sequence). This CDR3 contains 14 residues. CDR3 protein: CATSRDQEGVKLFF. The CDR3 DNA reads as TGTGCCACCAGCAGAGATCAGGAGGGCGTAAAACTGTTTTTT.

CDR3: CASSLTGFGYTF. Written as DNA, the CDR3 is TGTGCCAGCAGTTTAACCGGGTTCGGCTACACCTTC. V and J are TRBV12-3 or TRBV12-4 and TRBJ1-2; D not certain. Between the trimmed V and J ends, which lost 2 bases and 8 bases, there was a span of 9 bases. The CDR3 extends over 12 amino acids.

The CDR3 DNA reads as TGTGCCATCACCAGCGGGACAGCGAGGCGTTACGAGCAGTACTTC. This translates into CAITSGTARRYEQYF. The gene calls are TRBV10-3 and TRBJ2-7; D may match TRBD1 or TRBD2 (7 bases each). V lost 7 bases and J 4 bases, leaving 20 bases between the germline ends. Germline V gives CDR1 ENHRY, CDR2 SYGVKD. CDR3 size: 15 residues.

This clonotype was observed a handful of times. CDR3 residues: CSVEDRDRGNEKLFF. In nucleotides, the CDR3 is TGCAGCGTTGAAGATCGGGACAGGGGTAATGAAAAACTGTTTTTT. This chain uses TRBV29-1 with TRBJ1-4, with 10 bases lining up with TRBD1. CDR1 and CDR2 from the germline V gene are SQVTM and ANQGSEA. The CDR3 spans 15 residues. V shed 0 bases, J shed 4 bases, and the junction held 2 bases outside the gene matches.